Listed here are 9 T cell receptor beta chains from one sample, sequenced in a study of siplizumab effects on memory and regulatory T cells. The protocol was immunoSEQ multiplex PCR, while the TCRdb copy is restricted to in-frame clones and leaves out a portion. The sample lists tens of thousands of clones, about 97% seen once, with approximately 1.1% in the top ten. Sequencing used naive CD8+ T cells sorted from blood. Receptor source: a human donor in good health.

V is TRBV28 and J is TRBJ2-7; maybe TRBD1 (6 bases). This CDR3 contains 14 residues. Germline loops: CDR1 MDHEN, CDR2 SYDVKM. V lost 7 bases, J lost 2 bases, and 15 bases lay in between. CDR3 DNA sequence: TGTGCCAGCAACCAATTGGGGGCCGCCTACGAGCAGTACTTC. Residues: CASNQLGAAYEQYF. Complete variable domain (other parts from reference TRBV28 and TRBJ2-7): DVKVTQSSRYLVKRTGEKVFLECVQDMDHENMFWYRQDPGLGLRLIYFSYDVKMKEKGDIPEGYSVSREKKERFSLILESASTNQTSMYLCASNQLGAAYEQYFGPGTRLTVT.

This chain connects TRBV9 to TRBJ2-1, with D possibly called TRBD1 or TRBD2 (5 bases each). The V gene lost 3 bases and the J gene lost 0 bases, with 13 bases spanning the gap. In germline, CDR1 is SGDLS, CDR2 YYNGEE. This CDR3 comprises 16 residues. The CDR3 loop is CASSGQSGVSYNEQFF. The CDR3 coding sequence is TGTGCCAGCAGCGGACAGTCCGGGGTCTCCTACAATGAGCAGTTCTTC.

This clone was picked up one time. In DNA, the CDR3 is TGTGCCAGCAGCTCGCCGGGCCAACCTAAGCAGTTCTTC. This translates into CASSSPGQPKQFF. V usage is TRBV7-9 and J usage is TRBJ2-1; D remains ambiguous. The length of the CDR3 is 13 residues. Germline V gene sequence: CDR1 SEHNR, CDR2 FQNEAQ (reference sequence). V dropped 4 bases and J dropped 11 bases, with 15 bases sitting between them.

This chain connects TRBV7-9 to TRBJ2-3, with 8 bases that match TRBD2. The ends lost 4 bases at V and 2 bases at J; junction bases unmatched: 5. There are 15 residues in the CDR3. From germline, CDR1 is SEHNR and CDR2 FQNEAQ (reference sequence). As DNA, the CDR3 is TGTGCCAGCAGCTCGACGACTAGCGACACAGATACGCAGTATTTT. This translates into CASSSTTSDTDTQYF.

This chain connects TRBV7-8 to TRBJ1-1, with D possibly being TRBD1 (6 bases). CDR1 is SGHVS and CDR2 is FQNEAQ in the germline V gene. The length of the CDR3 is 16 residues. Trimming cost V 5 bases and J 0 bases, with 16 bases left between them. In DNA form, the CDR3 reads TGTGCCAGCAGCCCCTCCCCGACAGGCTTGAACACTGAAGCTTTCTTT. Its protein is CASSPSPTGLNTEAFF.

CDR3 protein: CSVVGGGLGVPDTQYF. The CDR3 DNA reads TGCAGCGTTGTGGGAGGAGGACTAGGGGTGCCAGATACGCAGTATTTT. The chain joins TRBV29-1 to TRBJ2-3; TRBD2 matches at 7 bases. The V and J ends lost 4 bases and 4 bases, in that order; junction bases with no gene match: 14. The CDR3 loop spans 16 amino acids. Germline V gives CDR1 SQVTM, CDR2 ANQGSEA.

This rearrangement joins TRBV2 to TRBJ2-5; 9 nucleotides match TRBD1. CDR3 length: 15 amino acids. The J segment lost 11 bases and the V segment lost 0 bases, leaving 10 bases of the junction unmatched. Germline-derived CDR1 and CDR2 are SNHLY and FYNNEI. CDR3 nucleotide sequence: TGTGCCAGCAGTGAAGCGCTGGGGACAGGGAATGAGCAGTACTTC. It specifies CASSEALGTGNEQYF.

The rearrangement links TRBV2 to TRBJ2-1; the D gene is possibly TRBD1 (5 bases). CDR3 length: 13 residues. V was trimmed by 6 bases and J by 5 bases, leaving 11 bases between them. Germline V gene data show CDR1 as SNHLY and CDR2 as FYNNEI. The CDR3 here is CASSRQIHNEQFF. Written as DNA, the CDR3 is TGTGCCAGCAGCAGACAGATTCACAATGAGCAGTTCTTC.

J is TRBJ2-7 and V is TRBV5-7; D is ambiguous. TRBV5-7 is an open reading frame, and its role is uncertain. The CDR3 sequence is 13 residues long. Trimming stripped 0 bases from V and 3 bases from J, with 7 bases between. The CDR3 reads CASSLERYYEQYF. Written as DNA, the CDR3 is TGTGCCAGCAGCTTGGAGCGCTACTACGAGCAGTACTTC.